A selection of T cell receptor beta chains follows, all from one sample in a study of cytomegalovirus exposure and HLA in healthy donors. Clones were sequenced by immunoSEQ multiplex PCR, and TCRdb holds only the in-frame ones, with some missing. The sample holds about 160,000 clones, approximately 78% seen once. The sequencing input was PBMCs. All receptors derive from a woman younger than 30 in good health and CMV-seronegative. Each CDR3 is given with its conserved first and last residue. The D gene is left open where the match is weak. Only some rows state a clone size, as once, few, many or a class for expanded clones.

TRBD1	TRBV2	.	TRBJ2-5	CASSESRTGGTRETQYF	TGTGCCAGCAGTGAATCTAGGACAGGAGGTACTAGGGAGACCCAGTACTTC
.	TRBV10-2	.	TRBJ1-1	CASRSGGNTEAFF	TGCGCCAGCAGGTCGGGGGGGAACACTGAAGCTTTCTTT
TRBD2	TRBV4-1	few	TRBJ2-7	CASSQGLAGTGEQYF	TGCGCCAGCAGCCAAGGACTAGCGGGTACCGGCGAGCAGTACTTC
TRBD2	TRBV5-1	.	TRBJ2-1	CASSLALAGENNEQFF	TGCGCCAGCAGCTTGGCCTTAGCGGGAGAAAACAATGAGCAGTTCTTC
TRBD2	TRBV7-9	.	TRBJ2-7	CASSLTLGGATYEQYF	TGTGCCAGCAGCTTGACCCTCGGGGGGGCTACATACGAGCAGTACTTC
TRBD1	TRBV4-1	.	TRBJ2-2	CASSQVSQGATGELFF	TGCGCCAGCAGCCAAGTGAGTCAGGGGGCCACCGGGGAGCTGTTTTTT
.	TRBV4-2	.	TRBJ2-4	CASSQDASGKNIQYF	TGTGCCAGCAGCCAAGATGCGAGCGGGAAAAACATTCAGTACTTC
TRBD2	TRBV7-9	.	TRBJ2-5	CASSPGPGTTVETQYF	TGTGCCAGCAGCCCCGGCCCAGGGACTACTGTTGAGACCCAGTACTTC
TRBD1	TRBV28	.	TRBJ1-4	CASGLGTATNEKLFF	TGTGCCAGCGGCCTGGGGACAGCAACTAATGAAAAACTGTTTTTT
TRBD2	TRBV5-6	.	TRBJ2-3	CASSFGTGGSTDTQYF	TGTGCCAGCAGCTTTGGGACGGGAGGGAGCACAGATACGCAGTATTTT
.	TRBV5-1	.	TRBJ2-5	CASSFLTVQETQYF	TGCGCCAGCAGCTTCCTAACGGTCCAAGAGACCCAGTACTTC
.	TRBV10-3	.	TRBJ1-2	CAISEDRQGTYGYTF	TGTGCCATCAGTGAGGATCGTCAGGGGACCTATGGCTACACCTTC
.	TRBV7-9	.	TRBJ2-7	CSSSLVVKEEQYF	TGTTCCAGCAGCTTGGTGGTGAAGGAGGAGCAGTACTTC
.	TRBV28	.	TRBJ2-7	CASSFGGDAYSYEQYF	TGTGCCAGCAGTTTCGGCGGTGACGCGTACTCCTACGAGCAGTACTTC
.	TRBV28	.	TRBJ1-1	CASSFGGAIWAAEAFF	TGTGCCAGCAGTTTTGGGGGGGCGATTTGGGCTGCTGAAGCTTTCTTT
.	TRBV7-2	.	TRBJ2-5	CASSFALEGHKGTQYF	TGTGCCAGCAGCTTTGCCCTCGAGGGCCATAAAGGGACCCAGTACTTC
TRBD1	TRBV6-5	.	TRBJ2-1	CASRRSGQLYNEQFF	TGTGCCAGCAGGCGATCGGGACAGCTCTACAATGAGCAGTTCTTC
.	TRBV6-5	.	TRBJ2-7	CASSYSRGSYEQYF	TGTGCCAGCAGTTACTCGCGAGGGTCCTACGAGCAGTACTTC